This is a list of T cell receptor beta chains from one sample in a study of blood T cell repertoires in COVID-19. Libraries were prepared by immunoSEQ multiplex PCR; TCRdb keeps only in-frame clonotypes and omits some of them. The sample yields about 39,000 clones, roughly 80% seen once. Sequenced: peripheral blood. The origin of the receptors is a man in his 60s in a cohort sampled during active COVID-19. The CDR3 runs from the conserved cysteine through the conserved F or W. The D gene is left open where the match is weak. The size entry is marked missing in some rows and otherwise reads once, few, many or a size class.

j_gene	len	d_gene	v_gene	abundance	CDR3aa	CDR3nt
TRBJ2-1	14	TRBD2	TRBV3-1/TRBV3-2	-	CASSRSGGADEQFF	TGTGCCAGCAGCCGTAGCGGGGGGGCGGATGAGCAGTTCTTC
TRBJ2-2	15	-	TRBV18	-	CASSPQPSGTGELFF	TGTGCCAGCTCACCCCAACCCTCGGGCACCGGGGAGCTGTTTTTT
TRBJ2-3	16	TRBD2	TRBV7-3	-	CASSLQGGRVADTQYF	TGTGCCAGCAGCTTACAGGGCGGGAGAGTCGCAGATACGCAGTATTTT
TRBJ1-6	18	TRBD1	TRBV27	few	CASSLARGQGGGNSPLHF	TGTGCCAGCAGTTTAGCGAGGGGACAGGGCGGTGGTAATTCACCCCTCCACTTT
TRBJ1-4	17	-	TRBV7-8	-	CASSPGDPGLFDEKLFF	TGTGCCAGCAGCCCCGGTGATCCGGGACTTTTCGATGAAAAACTGTTTTTT
TRBJ2-7	16	TRBD2	TRBV7-2	-	CASSPNPGTITYEQYF	TGTGCCAGCAGCCCAAACCCCGGGACTATAACCTACGAGCAGTACTTC
TRBJ2-2	15	TRBD1	TRBV7-8	-	CASSLGQGGTGELFF	TGTGCCAGCAGCTTAGGACAGGGTGGCACCGGGGAGCTGTTTTTT
TRBJ2-1	14	TRBD2	TRBV9	few	CASSVLAVKNEQFF	TGTGCCAGCAGCGTCCTAGCGGTAAAAAATGAGCAGTTCTTC
TRBJ2-3	19	TRBD2	TRBV10-3	-	CAISEGRLAGAFSTDTQYF	TGTGCCATCAGTGAAGGACGACTAGCGGGGGCCTTTAGCACAGATACGCAGTATTTT
TRBJ2-5	18	-	TRBV4-1	once	CASSQDLMGFSYQETQYF	TGCGCCAGCAGCCAAGATCTTATGGGCTTCTCGTACCAAGAGACCCAGTACTTC
TRBJ2-1	14	-	TRBV19	-	CASSSGTPYNEQFF	TGTGCCAGTAGTTCGGGGACTCCCTACAATGAGCAGTTCTTC
TRBJ2-2	14	-	TRBV11-1	-	CASSAGGGSGELFF	TGTGCCAGCAGCGCCGGCGGCGGATCCGGGGAGCTGTTTTTT
TRBJ2-1	18	-	TRBV11-2	few	CASSLVPSGPNSYNEQFF	TGTGCCAGCAGCTTAGTCCCCAGCGGACCGAACTCCTACAATGAGCAGTTCTTC
TRBJ2-7	13	TRBD1	TRBV6-5	-	CASSYGQGNEQYF	TGTGCCAGCAGCTACGGACAGGGCAACGAGCAGTACTTC
TRBJ1-1	13	-	TRBV2	-	CASTPRGTRGAFF	TGTGCCAGCACTCCTAGGGGAACGCGGGGAGCTTTCTTT
TRBJ1-1	13	TRBD1	TRBV9	-	CASSATGRTEAFF	TGTGCCAGCAGCGCGACAGGGCGGACTGAAGCTTTCTTT
TRBJ1-3	15	TRBD1	TRBV30	-	CAWSVVQGAGNTIYF	TGTGCCTGGAGTGTGGTACAGGGGGCTGGAAACACCATATATTTT
TRBJ2-3	16	-	TRBV28	-	CASSLYQSESTDTQYF	TGTGCCAGCAGTTTATACCAGTCGGAGAGCACAGATACGCAGTATTTT
TRBJ2-5	13	TRBD1	TRBV5-1	-	CASSLQGDGTQYF	TGCGCCAGCAGCTTACAGGGGGACGGGACCCAGTACTTC
TRBJ2-1	16	TRBD1	TRBV7-8	-	CASSFAQGASHNEQFF	TGTGCCAGCAGCTTTGCACAGGGGGCGTCCCACAATGAGCAGTTCTTC
TRBJ2-7	12	TRBD2	TRBV30	once	CAWSAGGAEQYF	TGTGCCTGGTCCGCCGGGGGGGCCGAGCAGTACTTC
TRBJ2-3	13	TRBD1	TRBV7-9	once	CASSGGVRDTQYF	TGTGCCAGCTCAGGGGGTGTCAGAGATACGCAGTATTTT
TRBJ2-1	17	TRBD1	TRBV3-1/TRBV3-2	-	CASSPTIGQVLYNEQFF	TGTGCCAGCAGCCCCACAATTGGACAGGTCCTTTACAATGAGCAGTTCTTC
TRBJ2-1	13	-	TRBV12-3/TRBV12-4	-	CASSLDSFNEQFF	TGTGCCAGCAGTTTAGATTCATTCAATGAGCAGTTCTTC
TRBJ1-4	14	TRBD1	TRBV10-2	-	CASSVGQVNEKLFF	TGCGCCAGCAGTGTTGGACAGGTTAATGAAAAACTGTTTTTT
TRBJ2-6	15	-	TRBV28	-	CASSLSSSGANVLTF	TGTGCCAGCAGTTTATCGAGCTCTGGGGCCAACGTCCTGACTTTC
TRBJ1-6	14	TRBD1	TRBV6-2/TRBV6-3	few	CASSTGTGWSPLHF	TGTGCCAGCAGTACCGGGACAGGTTGGTCACCCCTCCACTTT
TRBJ2-3	16	TRBD2	TRBV7-9	-	CASSLPASGVDHTQYF	TGTGCCAGCAGCCTACCGGCTAGCGGGGTCGACCATACGCAGTATTTT
TRBJ1-4	15	-	TRBV11-2	-	CASSRHRTTNEKLFF	TGTGCCAGCAGCCGTCACAGGACAACTAATGAAAAACTGTTTTTT
TRBJ1-2	15	-	TRBV29-1	-	CSDRNRDTTNYGYTF	TGCAGCGATAGGAACCGGGACACAACTAACTATGGCTACACCTTC
TRBJ1-5	13	-	TRBV15	-	CATSRDQVEPQHF	TGTGCCACCAGCAGAGATCAGGTAGAGCCCCAGCATTTT
TRBJ1-1	14	-	TRBV7-9	few	CASSLYGAQGEAFF	TGTGCCAGCAGCTTATACGGGGCGCAGGGGGAAGCTTTCTTT
TRBJ2-7	14	-	TRBV30	-	CAWSVGQGVHEQYF	TGTGCCTGGAGTGTAGGGCAGGGCGTACACGAGCAGTACTTC
TRBJ2-1	16	TRBD2	TRBV7-8	few	CASSLGAGGPPNEQFF	TGTGCCAGCAGCTTAGGAGCGGGAGGGCCCCCGAATGAGCAGTTCTTC
TRBJ1-6	14	TRBD1	TRBV28	-	CASRQGGHNSPLHF	TGTGCCAGCAGACAGGGGGGCCATAATTCACCCCTCCACTTT
TRBJ2-5	15	TRBD2	TRBV28	-	CASRLTSGGSGTQYF	TGTGCCAGCAGGTTAACTAGCGGGGGTTCCGGGACCCAGTACTTC
TRBJ1-6	16	-	TRBV4-3	few	CASSQELGAQYSPLHF	TGCGCCAGCAGCCAAGAACTGGGGGCACAGTATTCACCCCTCCACTTT
TRBJ1-2	15	-	TRBV11-2	-	CASSSNQGFAYGYTF	TGTGCCAGCAGCTCGAATCAGGGCTTTGCCTATGGCTACACCTTC
TRBJ1-2	16	TRBD1	TRBV5-1	-	CASSSGYLTGGDGYTF	TGCGCCAGCAGCTCAGGATATCTAACAGGGGGTGATGGCTACACCTTC
TRBJ2-1	16	-	TRBV5-1	-	CASSPLGGTVYNEQFF	TGCGCCAGCAGCCCACTCGGGGGAACCGTTTACAATGAGCAGTTCTTC
TRBJ2-7	14	-	TRBV27	-	CAGSPRGRNYEQYF	TGTGCCGGATCACCCCGGGGAAGAAACTACGAGCAGTACTTC
TRBJ1-6	15	TRBD1	TRBV5-4	-	CASSWTGRYNSPLHF	TGTGCCAGCAGCTGGACAGGCCGTTATAATTCACCCCTCCACTTT
TRBJ1-2	17	TRBD1	TRBV30	-	CAWSTPYAGQEMPSYTF	TGTGCCTGGAGCACACCGTACGCGGGACAGGAGATGCCGAGCTACACCTTC
TRBJ2-5	11	TRBD2	TRBV5-1	-	CASRLAETQYF	TGCGCCAGCAGACTAGCGGAGACCCAGTACTTC
TRBJ2-3	15	TRBD2	TRBV27	-	CASSFFAGGPDTQYF	TGTGCCAGCAGTTTTTTTGCGGGAGGCCCAGATACGCAGTATTTT
TRBJ2-7	14	-	TRBV5-6	-	CASSLVLTVYEQYF	TGTGCCAGCAGCTTAGTTTTAACAGTCTACGAGCAGTACTTC
TRBJ1-2	14	TRBD1	TRBV28	few	CASTLTGGGYGYTF	TGTGCCAGCACCCTGACAGGGGGAGGCTATGGCTACACCTTC
TRBJ1-6	14	-	TRBV11-2	-	CASSMSFYNSPLHF	TGTGCCAGCAGCATGAGCTTTTATAATTCACCCCTCCACTTT
TRBJ2-5	13	-	TRBV10-3	-	CAIRPTGQETQYF	TGTGCCATCAGACCGACAGGCCAAGAGACCCAGTACTTC
TRBJ2-3	16	TRBD2	TRBV7-6	few	CASSPRWTSGSDTQYF	TGTGCCAGCAGCCCCCGTTGGACTAGTGGATCAGATACGCAGTATTTT
TRBJ2-3	14	-	TRBV19	-	CASSIRQGTDTQYF	TGTGCCAGTAGTATTCGTCAGGGCACAGATACGCAGTATTTT
TRBJ1-2	14	-	TRBV5-4	-	CASSLARGREGYTF	TGTGCCAGCAGCTTGGCCCGGGGAAGGGAAGGCTACACCTTC
TRBJ2-5	15	TRBD1	TRBV28	-	CASSLPDRVEATQYF	TGTGCCAGCAGTCTACCGGACAGGGTTGAGGCGACCCAGTACTTC
TRBJ2-1	15	-	TRBV11-1	-	CASSVDWSSYNEQFF	TGTGCCAGCAGCGTAGACTGGAGCTCCTACAATGAGCAGTTCTTC
TRBJ1-2	14	TRBD1	TRBV30	-	CAWRGQGANYGYTF	TGTGCCTGGAGGGGACAGGGAGCTAACTATGGCTACACCTTC
TRBJ2-3	16	-	TRBV5-1	-	CASSPRLNPSTDTQYF	TGCGCCAGCAGCCCCCGACTGAACCCTAGCACAGATACGCAGTATTTT
TRBJ2-7	11	TRBD2	TRBV25-1	-	CASERGQEQYF	TGTGCCAGCGAGCGGGGGCAAGAGCAGTACTTC